Sequencing of this TCR beta chain was carried out in a study of T cell changes during pregnancy in multiple sclerosis (dated by TCRdb to about 2019). With respect to the entire study: Changes in the T cell repertoire over the course of pregnancy were examined in this study in women with multiple sclerosis.

Based on the germline V gene, the CDR1 and CDR2 sequences are SGHAT and FQNNGV. Trimming at the junction amounts to 0 bases on V and 6 bases on J, and the germline ends lie 12 bases apart. The CDR3 spans 15 residues, from the cysteine through the phenylalanine. Only the CDR3 DNA is retained, 45 bases long and in frame from the first base. Concerning this clone itself: Its cognate antigen has yet to be identified. No much larger clonotype is one base removed from it; base qualities were not supplied.

The method behind the library was the immunoSEQ multiplex PCR assay. TCRdb provides this immuneACCESS table in a form limited to in-frame rearrangements. Some clones are lacking; in checked studies, under half of them reflect an unresolved V gene, and why the rest are absent is not known. This sample lists 25,000 to 35,000 clones; around 87% were detected once. The ten most abundant clones make up 0.5% to 0.65% of the sample. The receptor's source is a female donor in good health, enrolled as a control in a pregnancy study. The rearranged chain carries TRBV11-2 and TRBJ1-5; a weak D assignment points to TRBD1 (5 bases agree). The specimen was CD4+ T cells from peripheral blood mononuclear cells, collected in the third trimester of pregnancy. CDR3 region: CASSLDLGQGQPQHF. The DNA reads TGTGCCAGCAGCTTAGATTTGGGGCAGGGTCAGCCCCAGCATTTT.